One and the same sample provided the 21 T cell receptor beta chains below, sequenced in a study of Graves' ophthalmopathy and Graves' hyperthyroidism (dated by TCRdb to 2017 to 2018). Sequencing instrument: Illumina HiSeq 2000. TCR beta CDR3 regions were amplified from RNA transcripts for repertoire sequencing. The first round was an RT-PCR using HTBI primers with the Qiagen OneStep RT-PCR kit, and this first round was followed by a second-round multiplex PCR, then size selection and purification. TCRdb trimmed the raw reads at Q25, called clones with MiXCR and kept productive beta chains. Records with the same CDR3 protein are collapsed into one entry carrying the most frequent genes and DNA. Within this sample are about 410,000 distinct CDR3 sequences, with approximately 16% of them counted one time only. Around 1.5% of the sample rests with the top ten. Sequencing was done on a sample of peripheral blood. The source is a woman aged 18-29 years with Graves' ophthalmopathy. Donor details come from another sample of the same person, matched by shared clones.

This clonotype was recorded many times. The chain is built from TRBV11-3 and TRBJ2-4, with 15 bases matching TRBD2. This CDR3 region has 18 residues. The V gene's germline CDR1 is SGHNT and CDR2 YENEEA. V trimming: 5 bases; J trimming: 0 bases; junction bases outside the gene matches: 5. The CDR3 spells CASSPGTSGGLAKNIQYF. In DNA, the CDR3 is TGTGCCAGCAGCCCTGGGACTAGCGGGGGGCTAGCCAAAAACATTCAGTACTTC.

This clonotype showed up many times. CDR3 in amino acids: CASSRPPGRPSYSPEAFF. As DNA, the CDR3 is TGTGCCAGCAGCCGACCCCCGGGACGCCCTTCCTACTCCCCTGAAGCTTTCTTT. The chain recombines TRBV11-2 with TRBJ1-1; D is perhaps TRBD1 (5 bases). CDR1 is SGHAT, CDR2 FQNNGV, per germline. V was pared by 5 bases and J by 6 bases, with 28 bases between. This CDR3 is built from 18 residues. The entire variable domain, with the rest obtained from reference TRBV11-2 and TRBJ1-1, is as follows: EAGVAQSPRYKIIEKRQSVAFWCNPISGHATLYWYQQILGQGPKLLIQFQNNGVVDDSQLPKDRFSAERLKGVDSTLKIQPAKLEDSAVYLCASSRPPGRPSYSPEAFFGQGTRLTVV.

This chain links TRBV2 with TRBJ1-6; tentative D call: TRBD1 (5 bases). Looked up from germline, CDR1 is SNHLY and CDR2 is FYNNEI. Trimming took off 7 bases at V and 0 bases at J, with 13 bases between the two ends. The CDR3 consists of 16 residues. CDR3 sequence: CASKGTLGSYNSPLHF. In DNA form, the CDR3 reads TGTGCCAGCAAAGGGACCTTGGGCTCCTATAATTCACCCCTCCACTTT.

This clonotype was recorded many times. This chain connects TRBV4-1 to TRBJ2-2, with a possible D match to TRBD2 (6 bases). Germline values: CDR1 MGHRA, CDR2 YSYEKL. The CDR3 is 16 amino acids. Trimming took off 0 bases at V and 1 base at J, with 9 bases between the two ends. The chain's CDR3 is CASSQEVRGNTGELFF. CDR3 in DNA: TGCGCCAGCAGCCAAGAGGTGCGGGGGAACACCGGGGAGCTGTTTTTT.

At least ten counts were recorded for this clonotype. V and J are TRBV7-2 and TRBJ2-5; D not resolved. The CDR3 is 12 amino acids. V was trimmed by 5 bases and J by 5 bases, leaving 9 bases between them. CDR1 and CDR2 from the germline V gene are SGHTA and FQGNSA. The CDR3 region has the DNA TGTGCCAGCAGCCGAATGTGGGAGACCCAGTACTTC. Protein sequence: CASSRMWETQYF.

The table lists this clonotype with many counts. The chain joins TRBV5-1 to TRBJ1-5, with D maybe TRBD1 (5 bases). This CDR3 region has 15 residues. The germline V and J ends were trimmed by 3 bases and 2 bases, with 12 bases remaining between them. From germline, CDR1 is SGHRS and CDR2 YFSETQ. CDR3 residues: CASSWGETGNQPQHF. The CDR3 coding sequence is TGCGCCAGCAGCTGGGGCGAGACGGGCAATCAGCCCCAGCATTTT.

This clonotype has only a few counts. The J gene is TRBJ2-2, the V gene TRBV24-1; possibly TRBD1 or TRBD2 for D (5 bases each). Trimming removed 9 bases from V and 0 bases from J, with 10 bases in between. Germline V gene sequence: CDR1 KGHDR, CDR2 SFDVKD. The CDR3 length is 14 residues. The CDR3 nucleotides read TGTGCCACCGACCGGGGCTCGAACACCGGGGAGCTGTTTTTT. This translates into CATDRGSNTGELFF.

This clonotype has at least ten counts. The rearrangement uses TRBV5-1 and TRBJ1-2; D is unresolved. The CDR3 is 15 amino acids. Between the trimmed V and J ends, which lost 0 bases and 8 bases, there was a span of 17 bases. CDR1 SGHRS and CDR2 YFSETQ come from the germline V gene. CDR3 protein: CASSLGSVGISGYTF. In DNA, the CDR3 is TGCGCCAGCAGCTTGGGGTCCGTGGGAATCAGCGGCTACACCTTC.

This clonotype has ten or more counts. The chain carries TRBV6-5 and TRBJ2-5, with D hard to call. The CDR3 has 14 amino acids. Trimming cost V 5 bases and J 1 base, with 11 bases left between them. The V gene's germline CDR1 is MNHEY and CDR2 SVGAGI. The CDR3 DNA is TGTGCCAGCAGTCACAACAGTATCCAAGAGACCCAGTACTTC. Translating gives CASSHNSIQETQYF.

This clonotype was counted ten times or more. This chain connects TRBV12-3 or TRBV12-4 to TRBJ1-5; D is possibly TRBD1 (5 bases). Trimming took off 7 bases at V and 4 bases at J, with 17 bases between the two ends. CDR3 length: 15 residues. DNA of the CDR3: TGTGCCAGCACGCCCGTCGGGGGTGGGAATCAGCCCCAGCATTTT. Amino acid sequence: CASTPVGGGNQPQHF.

This clonotype has ten or more counts. CDR3 region: CASSMTRGHGYTF. CDR3 sequence (DNA): TGTGCCAGCAGTATGACGAGGGGGCATGGCTACACCTTC. The chain couples TRBV12-3 or TRBV12-4 to TRBJ1-2; 7 nucleotides agree with TRBD1. Trimming removed 5 bases from V and 6 bases from J; junction bases left unmatched: 6. The CDR3 is made up of 13 amino acids.

The CDR3: CATSEPSDSGELFF. The CDR3 DNA reads as TGTGCCACCAGTGAACCTTCGGACAGCGGGGAGCTGTTTTTT. The gene calls are TRBV24-1 and TRBJ2-2; D possibly corresponds to TRBD1 (6 bases). Trimming took 4 bases from V and 7 from J, leaving 12 bases between them. Germline-derived CDR1 and CDR2 are KGHDR and SFDVKD. The CDR3 loop spans 14 amino acids.

This clonotype was seen repeatedly, ten times or more. V gene TRBV30 combines with J gene TRBJ2-7; D ambiguous. Trimming pared 2 bases from V and 3 bases from J, leaving 8 bases between. This CDR3 is 12 amino acids long. Germline CDR1 is GTSNPN and CDR2 is SVGIG (reference sequence). The CDR3 loop reads CAWSPGHYEQYF. CDR3 nucleotide sequence: TGTGCCTGGAGTCCTGGGCACTACGAGCAGTACTTC.

This clonotype was seen at least ten times. V usage is TRBV7-2 and J usage is TRBJ1-1; TRBD1 matches at 7 bases. The CDR3 is 15 residues long. Germline lookup yields CDR1 SGHTA and CDR2 FQGNSA. The trim removed 4 bases at V and 3 bases at J, leaving 8 bases unmatched. CDR3 in amino acids: CASSSRQGRYTEAFF. The CDR3 region has the DNA TGTGCCAGCAGCTCCCGACAGGGCCGCTACACTGAAGCTTTCTTT.

This clonotype has a count of ten or more. The chain has TRBV6-2 or TRBV6-3 and TRBJ1-1; D is possibly TRBD1 (5 bases). The CDR3 totals 13 residues. V lost 7 bases to trimming and J lost 6 bases, with 15 bases between them. Looked up from germline, CDR1 is MNHEY and CDR2 is SVGEGT. The DNA for the CDR3 is TGTGCCAGCACCCAAGGGGCAGGCGCTGAAGCTTTCTTT. Its protein product is CASTQGAGAEAFF.

The CDR3 reads CASSKDRGSTQPQHF. The CDR3 DNA sequence: TGTGCCAGCAGTAAGGACAGGGGATCCACTCAGCCCCAGCATTTT. This chain uses TRBV6-1 with TRBJ1-5, with 9 bases that match TRBD1. After removal of 5 bases from V and 6 bases from J, the junction contained 8 bases not matched to a gene. Germline lookup yields CDR1 MNHNS and CDR2 SASEGT. The CDR3 extends over 15 amino acids.

The chain employs TRBV12-3 or TRBV12-4 and TRBJ1-2; tentatively, D is TRBD1 (6 bases). CDR3 length equals 15 residues. V lost 5 bases and J 6 bases, leaving 19 bases between the germline ends. The CDR3 bases are TGTGCCAGCAGTCCTACCCGGGTGGGGGCGAATGGCTACACCTTC. Its protein product is CASSPTRVGANGYTF.

This clonotype showed up many times. This could be a read error, since a much larger clone is one nucleotide away. The rearrangement links TRBV11-2 to TRBJ2-2; D may be TRBD1 (5 bases). The CDR3 is 14 residues long. The V end was cut by 1 base, the J end by 4 bases, with 7 bases between. Germline assignment: CDR1 SGHAT and CDR2 FQNNGV. In DNA, the CDR3 is TGTGCCAGCAGCTTAGTTGGGGCCACCGGGGAGCTGTTTTTT. This sequence encodes CASSLVGATGELFF.

This clonotype was found many times. The rearrangement uses TRBV6-5 and TRBJ2-7, with a weak D call TRBD1 (6 bases). The V end lost 0 bases, the J end lost 5 bases, and 11 bases lay between the germline ends. CDR3 size: 14 residues. The germline V gene encodes CDR1 MNHEY and CDR2 SVGAGI. CDR3 sequence: CASSYSQGHHEQYF. For the CDR3, the DNA is TGTGCCAGCAGTTACTCACAGGGACACCACGAGCAGTACTTC.

The table lists this clonotype with many counts. The chain joins TRBV12-3 or TRBV12-4 to TRBJ1-1, with D perhaps TRBD1 (6 bases). Between the trimmed V and J ends, which lost 6 bases and 8 bases, there was a span of 10 bases. This CDR3 spans 11 amino acids. CDR3 residues: CASRGDREAFF. The DNA for the CDR3 is TGTGCCAGCAGGGGAGACAGGGAAGCTTTCTTT.

This clonotype was observed at least ten times. This chain joins TRBV30 and TRBJ1-1; D is possibly TRBD1 (6 bases). The CDR3 loop spans 15 amino acids. With 0 bases removed from V and 3 bases from J, the gap between germline ends came to 14 bases. CDR1 is GTSNPN, CDR2 SVGIG, per germline (reference sequence). The CDR3 protein is CAWSVWGASYTEAFF. CDR3 nucleotide sequence: TGTGCCTGGAGTGTTTGGGGGGCCTCCTACACTGAAGCTTTCTTT.